This T cell receptor beta chain was sequenced during a study of cytomegalovirus exposure and HLA in healthy donors. Study-wide points: Associated with cytomegalovirus, according to the listing, were around 170 TCR beta chains.

In germline, CDR1 is SGDLS, CDR2 YYNGEE. The CDR3 covers 15 residues. V lost 4 bases and J lost 6, with 17 bases in between. The PCR was carried out with 60 Vbeta primers and 13 Jbeta primers. TCRdb keeps only in-frame clones here, not all; method: immunoSEQ multiplex PCR. The data contain around 150,000 clones, approximately 80% of them singletons. This clone has a handful of counts. Its antigen is not known. This receptor was identified in a woman in her forties or fifties in good health and CMV-seronegative. The V call is TRBV9, the J call TRBJ2-1, with a tentative D call TRBD2 (5 bases). Sequencing was performed on PBMCs. CDR3 DNA: TGTGCCAGCAGCCCTCCCGACGGGGTACGCAATGAGCAGTTCTTC. Protein: CASSPPDGVRNEQFF.